The rows below give T cell receptor beta chains drawn from one sample of a study of PD-1 blockade in classical Hodgkin lymphoma. Clones were read by immunoSEQ multiplex PCR, and TCRdb kept only the in-frame ones, dropping some. The profile shows about 23,000 clones, about 71% of them singletons. The sequences come from peripheral blood mononuclear cells (PBMCs), collected at baseline. All receptors come from a human donor with classical Hodgkin lymphoma. The CDR3 runs from the conserved cysteine through the conserved F or W. A D gene is named only where the DNA matches it firmly. Expanded clones are given a class, and other clones once, few, many or no size at all.

D	J	V	size	CDR3	DNA
TRBD2	TRBJ2-3	TRBV5-4	.	CASSLEGSGRALPRDTQYF	TGTGCCAGCAGCTTGGAGGGTAGCGGGAGGGCTCTCCCTAGAGATACGCAGTATTTT
TRBD2	TRBJ2-3	TRBV6-6	.	CASSRGLQATDTQYF	TGTGCCAGCAGTCGGGGACTACAGGCAACAGATACGCAGTATTTT
.	TRBJ2-7	TRBV18	.	CASSPIGAHSYEQYF	TGTGCCAGCTCACCTATCGGGGCCCACTCCTACGAGCAGTACTTC
.	TRBJ2-1	TRBV6-4	.	CASSPSGTHGNEQFF	TGTGCCAGCAGTCCCTCCGGGACCCATGGAAATGAGCAGTTCTTC
.	TRBJ2-7	TRBV19	few	CASSMGRDNEQYF	TGTGCCAGTAGTATGGGACGGGACAACGAGCAGTACTTC
TRBD2	TRBJ2-3	TRBV6-5	few	CASSGRGSTQYF	TGTGCCAGCAGTGGGAGGGGATCCACGCAGTATTTT
.	TRBJ2-2	TRBV4-2	few	CASSQALGLNTGELFF	TGTGCCAGCAGCCAAGCTCTAGGGCTGAACACCGGGGAGCTGTTTTTT
TRBD2	TRBJ2-5	TRBV4-3	.	CASSQGSGTIQETQYF	TGCGCCAGCAGCCAAGGATCCGGGACTATCCAAGAGACCCAGTACTTC
TRBD2	TRBJ2-3	TRBV6-5	.	CASNRLAGGDTQYF	TGTGCCAGCAACCGGTTAGCGGGTGGGGATACGCAGTATTTT
.	TRBJ2-5	TRBV5-1	medium-sized	CASSPGEGVTQYF	TGCGCCAGCAGCCCGGGTGAGGGGGTGACCCAGTACTTC
.	TRBJ1-1	TRBV7-3	.	CASSLYMNTEAFF	TGTGCCAGCAGCTTATATATGAACACTGAAGCTTTCTTT
.	TRBJ2-3	TRBV29-1	.	CSVDAQGTDTQYF	TGCAGCGTTGATGCGCAGGGGACAGATACGCAGTATTTT
TRBD2	TRBJ2-7	TRBV2	.	CASRGLASYEQYF	TGTGCCAGCAGGGGACTAGCGTCCTACGAGCAGTACTTC
.	TRBJ2-5	TRBV5-1	.	CASSLPEETQYF	TGCGCCAGCAGCTTGCCGGAAGAGACCCAGTACTTC
.	TRBJ2-1	TRBV5-4	.	CASSFPSAPYNEQFF	TGTGCCAGCAGCTTCCCCTCGGCGCCCTACAATGAGCAGTTCTTC
TRBD1	TRBJ1-1	TRBV27	.	CASNPQGASTEAFF	TGTGCCAGCAACCCTCAGGGGGCTAGCACTGAAGCTTTCTTT
TRBD1	TRBJ1-5	TRBV6-5	few	CASSPTGVQPQHF	TGTGCCAGCAGTCCAACAGGGGTTCAGCCCCAGCATTTT
.	TRBJ1-2	TRBV28	few	CASHRAGDDGYTF	TGTGCCAGCCATCGGGCAGGGGATGATGGCTACACCTTC
TRBD1	TRBJ1-3	TRBV10-3	.	CAINAQGAGNTIYF	TGTGCCATCAATGCCCAGGGGGCTGGAAACACCATATATTTT
.	TRBJ1-1	TRBV5-1	.	CASSLDPGRLGSEAFF	TGCGCCAGCAGCTTGGATCCTGGCAGGTTGGGTTCTGAAGCTTTCTTT
.	TRBJ1-2	TRBV28	.	CASSFFGGVGRGYTF	TGTGCCAGCAGTTTCTTCGGGGGAGTGGGACGTGGCTACACCTTC
.	TRBJ2-1	TRBV5-5	.	CASSRPGHNEQFF	TGTGCCAGCAGCAGACCGGGCCACAATGAGCAGTTCTTC
.	TRBJ2-7	TRBV29-1	.	CSVRGGARGAYEQYF	TGCAGCGTCCGGGGCGGGGCCCGAGGTGCCTACGAGCAGTACTTC
.	TRBJ2-7	TRBV7-2	.	CASSFIGFSYEQYF	TGTGCCAGCAGCTTTATCGGTTTCTCCTACGAGCAGTACTTC
TRBD2	TRBJ2-2	TRBV5-5	.	CASRGLAGGPSTGELFF	TGTGCCAGCAGGGGACTAGCGGGAGGGCCCTCCACCGGGGAGCTGTTTTTT
TRBD1	TRBJ1-1	TRBV5-1	few	CASSGVTGGEAFF	TGCGCCAGCAGCGGAGTGACAGGGGGCGAAGCTTTCTTT
TRBD2	TRBJ2-7	TRBV7-2	.	CASSHGTSANEQYF	TGTGCCAGCAGCCACGGGACTAGCGCTAACGAGCAGTACTTC
.	TRBJ2-2	TRBV9	.	CASSVGRGSTGELFF	TGTGCCAGCAGCGTAGGTAGAGGGAGCACCGGGGAGCTGTTTTTT
TRBD1	TRBJ1-2	TRBV29-1	few	CSVFGTGDYGYTF	TGCAGCGTTTTCGGGACAGGGGACTATGGCTACACCTTC
.	TRBJ2-1	TRBV19	few	CASSLTSYNEQFF	TGTGCCAGTAGCCTGACTAGCTACAATGAGCAGTTCTTC
TRBD1	TRBJ2-1	TRBV7-2	.	CASSRTGGGDEQFF	TGTGCCAGCTCCCGGACAGGGGGCGGCGATGAGCAGTTCTTC
.	TRBJ1-1	TRBV5-1	once	CASSATGTAEAFF	TGCGCCAGCAGCGCCACAGGGACGGCTGAAGCTTTCTTT